The 23 T cell receptor beta chains listed next were all sequenced from one sample in a study of blood T cells in healthy people across ages. Next came a second PCR, run for about 7 to 12 cycles, which used a sample-barcoded 5' primer along with a J-beta primer mix. TCRdb itself ran the 5' RACE reads through MiXCR, one entry per CDR3 protein. The profile shows roughly 790,000 distinct CDR3 sequences, roughly 44% of them singletons. Sequencing was done on a sample of blood. These receptors were obtained from a woman aged 60 to 75 in good health.

The J gene is TRBJ1-1, the V gene TRBV4-2; D not resolved. Looked up from germline, CDR1 is LGHNA and CDR2 is YNFKEQ. The CDR3 spans 14 residues. Trimming removed 3 bases from V and 0 bases from J, with 8 bases in between. The CDR3 sequence: CASSQDGMNTEAFF. CDR3 sequence (DNA): TGTGCCAGCAGCCAGGACGGTATGAACACTGAAGCTTTCTTT.

Here the CDR3 DNA reads TGTGCCAGCAGTTTTTCTCCGGGGGACAACTCCTACGAGCAGTACTTC. Protein product: CASSFSPGDNSYEQYF. The genes are TRBV6-2 or TRBV6-3 and TRBJ2-7; D could derive from TRBD1 or TRBD2 (6 bases each). CDR3 length: 16 amino acids. The V gene's germline CDR1 is MNHEY and CDR2 SVGEGT. The V gene lost 4 bases and the J gene lost 0 bases, with 16 bases spanning the gap.

This chain connects TRBV7-2 to TRBJ2-1, with D unclear. V dropped 1 base and J dropped 9 bases, with 10 bases sitting between them. The CDR3 extends over 13 amino acids. CDR1 and CDR2 from the germline V gene are SGHTA and FQGNSA. Here the CDR3 DNA reads TGTGCCAGCAGCTTAGAAGAAATTGGTGAGCAGTTCTTC. Translated, it gives CASSLEEIGEQFF.

This clonotype was recorded at least ten times. The rearrangement joins TRBV20-1 to TRBJ2-5; TRBD1 matches 11 bases. The CDR3 extends over 15 amino acids. The V gene's germline CDR1 is DFQATT and CDR2 SNEGSKA (reference sequence). Unmatched junction bases numbered 6, after V lost 5 bases and J lost 1 base. CDR3 DNA: TGCAGTGCTTTCGGACAGGGGGCAGTCCAAGAGACCCAGTACTTC. It encodes CSAFGQGAVQETQYF.

The J gene is TRBJ2-1, the V gene TRBV7-3; a possible D gene is TRBD2 (6 bases). The CDR3 is 14 residues long. V lost 4 bases, J lost 8 bases, and 15 bases lay in between. The V gene's germline CDR1 is SGHTA and CDR2 FQGTGA. CDR3: CASSSGTFWDEQFF. The CDR3 DNA follows: TGTGCCAGCAGCTCCGGGACTTTTTGGGATGAGCAGTTCTTC.

This rearrangement joins TRBV7-9 to TRBJ2-1; D call uncertain. Germline assignment: CDR1 SEHNR and CDR2 FQNEAQ (reference sequence). Trimming removed 4 bases from V and 0 bases from J, with 10 bases in between. This CDR3 contains 15 residues. CDR3: CASSSPTSSYNEQFF. DNA of the CDR3: TGTGCCAGCAGCTCCCCTACCAGCTCCTACAATGAGCAGTTCTTC.

The chain is built from TRBV30 and TRBJ1-5, with D possibly being TRBD1 (5 bases). Trimming shortened V by 5 bases and J by 2 bases, and 10 bases separated the two germline ends. CDR3 size: 13 residues. CDR1 is GTSNPN and CDR2 is SVGIG in the germline V gene (reference sequence). The CDR3 DNA is TGTGCCTGGTGCCGGGGGGGCAATCAGCCCCAGCATTTT. As protein: CAWCRGGNQPQHF.

The chain couples TRBV6-5 to TRBJ2-4, with a possible D match to TRBD2 (5 bases). The J call is doubtful: the DNA matches TRBJ2-7 better. The CDR3 length is 14 residues. In germline, CDR1 is MNHEY, CDR2 SVGAGI. CDR3 amino acids: CASSYSYGTYEQYF. The CDR3 DNA sequence: TGTGCCAGCAGTTACAGCTACGGGACCTACGAGCAGTACTTC.

There are a few counts of this clonotype. The rearrangement joins TRBV12-3 or TRBV12-4 to TRBJ1-2; the D is unclear. This CDR3 spans 14 amino acids. Trimming took off 1 base at V and 4 bases at J, with 10 bases between the two ends. The CDR3 protein is CASSLGTLSYGYTF. DNA for the CDR3: TGTGCCAGCAGTTTAGGCACCTTATCCTATGGCTACACCTTC.

The genes are TRBV6-6 and TRBJ1-3; no firm D call. The germline CDR1 and CDR2 sequences are MNHNY and SVGAGI (reference sequence). The CDR3 runs 14 residues. Trimming removed 4 bases at V and 4 bases at J, with 11 bases between. CDR3 nucleotide sequence: TGTGCCAGCAGTTTACCCGGGGAGGGAAACACCATATATTTT. This encodes CASSLPGEGNTIYF.

The chain joins TRBV11-1 to TRBJ2-1, with 12 bases matching TRBD2. The germline gives CDR1 SGHAT, CDR2 FQDESV (reference sequence). V shed 2 bases, J shed 4 bases, and the junction held 3 bases outside the gene matches. CDR3 length equals 16 residues. The DNA of the CDR3 is TGTGCCAGCAGCTTACTAGCGGGAGGGGGTTACAATGAGCAGTTCTTC. Its translation is CASSLLAGGGYNEQFF.

This clonotype was detected only a few times. The CDR3 sequence: CASIAGQAGREQYF. For the CDR3, the DNA is TGTGCCAGCATTGCCGGACAGGCGGGACGAGAGCAGTACTTC. The chain employs TRBV28 and TRBJ2-5; D might be TRBD1 (7 bases). The CDR3 runs 14 residues. The ends were cut back, 7 bases at V and 11 bases at J, with 23 bases in the middle. Germline V gene lookup returns CDR1 MDHEN and CDR2 SYDVKM.

A few counts support this clonotype. The chain has TRBV20-1 and TRBJ2-5; D is undetermined. Deletions cut 3 bases from V and 11 bases from J, with 10 bases between. This CDR3 is built from 10 residues. The germline V gene has CDR1 DFQATT and CDR2 SNEGSKA (reference sequence). The CDR3 here is CSARGREQYF. CDR3 coding DNA: TGCAGTGCTAGGGGTAGAGAGCAGTACTTC.

The chain carries TRBV29-1 and TRBJ2-7, with 10 nucleotides matching TRBD1. J was trimmed by 4 bases and V by 6 bases; bases with no gene match: 6. The germline CDR1 and CDR2 sequences are SQVTM and ANQGSEA. The CDR3 is made up of 13 amino acids. CDR3 protein: CSVKTGGGYEQYF. CDR3 DNA sequence: TGCAGCGTGAAGACAGGGGGCGGTTACGAGCAGTACTTC.

This clonotype has a handful of counts. V is TRBV2 and J is TRBJ1-4; D perhaps matches TRBD1 (5 bases). In germline, CDR1 is SNHLY, CDR2 FYNNEI. The CDR3 consists of 15 residues. V lost 1 base and J lost 8, with 14 bases in between. CDR3 coding DNA: TGTGCCAGCAGTGAAGGTCGCACAGGCTCCGAAAAACTGTTTTTT. Protein product: CASSEGRTGSEKLFF.

This clonotype has a single count. This chain uses TRBV5-1 with TRBJ2-1; TRBD2 matches at 9 bases. Germline lookup yields CDR1 SGHRS and CDR2 YFSETQ. V shed 1 base and J 5 bases; nucleotides not matched to a gene: 7. There are 16 residues in the CDR3. The CDR3 coding sequence is TGCGCCAGCAGCTTGAATAGCGGGGGCCTCCACAATGAGCAGTTCTTC. Amino acid sequence: CASSLNSGGLHNEQFF.

The chain couples TRBV10-1 to TRBJ2-1, with TRBD1 identical over 7 bases. CDR1 and CDR2 from the germline V gene are WNHNN and SYGVQD (reference sequence). V was pared by 7 bases and J by 5 bases, with 8 bases of the junction left unmatched. This CDR3 comprises 14 residues. The DNA for the CDR3 is TGCGCCAGCATTCCCGGGACAGTCAACAATGAGCAGTTCTTC. This translates into CASIPGTVNNEQFF.

V and J are TRBV9 and TRBJ2-6; D is unclear. The V gene lost 0 bases and the J gene lost 2 bases, with 3 bases spanning the gap. Germline V CDR1 and CDR2: SGDLS, YYNGEE. The length of the CDR3 is 14 residues. The CDR3 nucleotides read TGTGCCAGCAGCGTAGGTCCTGGGGCCAACGTCCTGACTTTC. It specifies CASSVGPGANVLTF.

V usage is TRBV29-1 and J usage is TRBJ2-2; a possible D gene is TRBD1 (6 bases). The CDR3 is 13 residues long. Germline lookup yields CDR1 SQVTM and CDR2 ANQGSEA. V was trimmed by 7 bases and J by 2 bases, leaving 11 bases between them. CDR3 sequence: CSAGTQNTGELFF. The CDR3 nucleotides are TGCAGCGCCGGGACACAAAACACCGGGGAGCTGTTTTTT.

This clonotype was recorded a few times. V and J are TRBV4-1 and TRBJ2-5, with TRBD2 identical over 11 bases. V gave up 0 bases and J gave up 11 bases; unmatched junction bases: 14. CDR3 size: 17 residues. Germline V lookup: CDR1 MGHRA, CDR2 YSYEKL. CDR3 DNA sequence: TGCGCCAGCAGCCAAGATGGGGCGGCTAGCGGGGGGAATGAGCAGTACTTC. It encodes CASSQDGAASGGNEQYF.

This clonotype was recorded at least ten times. The genes are TRBV10-2 and TRBJ2-7; TRBD1 aligns across 9 bases. The length of the CDR3 is 13 residues. The trim removed 10 bases at V and 2 bases at J, leaving 6 bases unmatched. CDR1 and CDR2 from the germline V gene are WSHSY and SAAADI. CDR3 in amino acids: CATSGTGTYEQYF. The CDR3 coding sequence is TGCGCCACCTCCGGGACAGGGACCTACGAGCAGTACTTC.

This clonotype has only one observation. CDR3 residues: CASRSGQANEQFF. CDR3 in DNA: TGTGCCAGTAGAAGCGGACAGGCCAATGAGCAGTTCTTC. This chain uses TRBV19 with TRBJ2-1; 7 bases are shared with TRBD1. J lost 6 bases, V lost 6 bases, and 5 bases had no gene match. Germline lookup yields CDR1 LNHDA and CDR2 SQIVND (reference sequence). This CDR3 has 13 residues.

The chain employs TRBV7-9 and TRBJ2-1; perhaps TRBD2 as D (5 bases). The V end lost 3 bases, the J end lost 9 bases, and 15 bases lay between the germline ends. The CDR3 consists of 14 residues. Looked up from germline, CDR1 is SEHNR and CDR2 is FQNEAQ (reference sequence). Here the CDR3 DNA reads TGTGCCAGCAGCTTCGGAGGCGAGGTGATTGAGCAGTTCTTC. Protein sequence: CASSFGGEVIEQFF.